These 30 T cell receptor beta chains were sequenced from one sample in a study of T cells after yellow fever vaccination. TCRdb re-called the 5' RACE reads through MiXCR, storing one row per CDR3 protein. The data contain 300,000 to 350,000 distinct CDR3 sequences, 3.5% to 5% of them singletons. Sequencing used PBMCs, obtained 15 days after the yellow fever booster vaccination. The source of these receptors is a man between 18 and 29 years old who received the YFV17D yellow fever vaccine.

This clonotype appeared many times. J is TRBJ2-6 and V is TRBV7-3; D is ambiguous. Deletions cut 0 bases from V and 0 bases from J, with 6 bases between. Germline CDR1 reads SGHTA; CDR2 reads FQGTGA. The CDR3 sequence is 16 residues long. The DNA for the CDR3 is TGTGCCAGCAGCTTAACGCACGCCTCTGGGGCCAACGTCCTGACTTTC. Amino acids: CASSLTHASGANVLTF.

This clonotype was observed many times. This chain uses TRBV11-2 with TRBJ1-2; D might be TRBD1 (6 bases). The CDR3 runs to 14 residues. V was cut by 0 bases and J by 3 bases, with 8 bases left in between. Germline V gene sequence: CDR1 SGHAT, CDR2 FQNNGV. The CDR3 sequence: CASSLEDSYYGYTF. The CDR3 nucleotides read TGTGCCAGCAGCTTAGAGGACAGCTACTATGGCTACACCTTC. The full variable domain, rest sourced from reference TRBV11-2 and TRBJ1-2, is EAGVAQSPRYKIIEKRQSVAFWCNPISGHATLYWYQQILGQGPKLLIQFQNNGVVDDSQLPKDRFSAERLKGVDSTLKIQPAKLEDSAVYLCASSLEDSYYGYTFGSGTRLTVV.

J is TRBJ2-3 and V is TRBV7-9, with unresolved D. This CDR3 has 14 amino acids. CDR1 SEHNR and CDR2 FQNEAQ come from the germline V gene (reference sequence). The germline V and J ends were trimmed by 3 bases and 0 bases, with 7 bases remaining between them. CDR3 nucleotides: TGTGCCAGCAGCTTTGTGTTAAGCACAGATACGCAGTATTTT. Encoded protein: CASSFVLSTDTQYF.

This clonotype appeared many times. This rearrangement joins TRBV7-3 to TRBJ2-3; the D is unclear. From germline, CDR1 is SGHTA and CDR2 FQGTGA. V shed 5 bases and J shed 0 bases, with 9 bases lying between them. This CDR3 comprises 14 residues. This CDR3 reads CASSVDGSTDTQYF. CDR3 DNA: TGTGCCAGCAGCGTGGACGGGAGCACAGATACGCAGTATTTT. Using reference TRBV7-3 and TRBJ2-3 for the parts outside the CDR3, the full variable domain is GAGVSQTPSNKVTEKGKYVELRCDPISGHTALYWYRQSLGQGPEFLIYFQGTGAADDSGLPNDRFFAVRPEGSVSTLKIQRTERGDSAVYLCASSVDGSTDTQYFGPGTRLTVL.

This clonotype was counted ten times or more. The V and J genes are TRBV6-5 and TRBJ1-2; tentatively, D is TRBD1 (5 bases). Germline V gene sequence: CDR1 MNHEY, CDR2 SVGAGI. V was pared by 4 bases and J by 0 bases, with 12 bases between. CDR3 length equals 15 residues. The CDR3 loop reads CASSWGAEANYGYTF. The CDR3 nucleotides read TGTGCCAGCAGTTGGGGCGCGGAAGCTAACTATGGCTACACCTTC.

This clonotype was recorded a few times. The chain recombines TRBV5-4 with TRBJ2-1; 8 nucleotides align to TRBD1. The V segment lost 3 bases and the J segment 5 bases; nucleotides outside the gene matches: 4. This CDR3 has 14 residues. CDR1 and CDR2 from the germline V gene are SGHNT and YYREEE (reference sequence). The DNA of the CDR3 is TGTGCCAGCAGCTCGTCGACAGGGGACAATGAGCAGTTCTTC. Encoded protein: CASSSSTGDNEQFF.

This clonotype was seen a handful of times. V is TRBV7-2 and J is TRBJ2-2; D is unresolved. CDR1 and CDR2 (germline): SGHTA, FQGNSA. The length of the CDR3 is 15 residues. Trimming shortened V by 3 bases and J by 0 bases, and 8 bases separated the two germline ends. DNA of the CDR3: TGTGCCAGCAGCTTTTACTACCCGAACACCGGGGAGCTGTTTTTT. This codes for CASSFYYPNTGELFF.

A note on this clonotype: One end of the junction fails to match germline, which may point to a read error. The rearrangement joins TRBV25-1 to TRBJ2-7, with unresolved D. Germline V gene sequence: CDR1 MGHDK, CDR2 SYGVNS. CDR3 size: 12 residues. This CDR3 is CDSSMDSYEQYF. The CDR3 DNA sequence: TGTGACAGCAGTATGGATTCCTACGAGCAGTACTTC.

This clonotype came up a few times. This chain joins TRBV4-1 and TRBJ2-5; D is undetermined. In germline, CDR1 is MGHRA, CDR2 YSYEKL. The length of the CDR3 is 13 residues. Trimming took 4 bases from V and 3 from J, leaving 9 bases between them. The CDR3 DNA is TGCGCCAGCAGCCCACCAAGCGAAGAGACCCAGTACTTC. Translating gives CASSPPSEETQYF.

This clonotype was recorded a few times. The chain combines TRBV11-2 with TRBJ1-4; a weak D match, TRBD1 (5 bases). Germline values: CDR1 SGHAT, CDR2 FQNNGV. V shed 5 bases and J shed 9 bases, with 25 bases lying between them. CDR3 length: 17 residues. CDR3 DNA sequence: TGTGCCAGCAGCCCGACTAAAGGCGAGGGGCCGCTTAAAAAACTGTTTTTT. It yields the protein CASSPTKGEGPLKKLFF.

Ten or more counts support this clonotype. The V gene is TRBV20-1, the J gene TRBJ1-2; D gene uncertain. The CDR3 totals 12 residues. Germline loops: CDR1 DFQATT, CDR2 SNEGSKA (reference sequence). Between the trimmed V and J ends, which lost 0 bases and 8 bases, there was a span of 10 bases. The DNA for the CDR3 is TGCAGTGCTAGAGACGGCCCCGAGGGCTACACCTTC. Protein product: CSARDGPEGYTF.

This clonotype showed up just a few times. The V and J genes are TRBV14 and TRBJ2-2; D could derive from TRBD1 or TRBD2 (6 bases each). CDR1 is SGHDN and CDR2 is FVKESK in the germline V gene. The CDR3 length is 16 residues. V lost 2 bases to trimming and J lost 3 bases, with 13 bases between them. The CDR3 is CASSQNWGADTGELFF. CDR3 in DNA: TGTGCCAGCAGCCAAAATTGGGGGGCTGACACCGGGGAGCTGTTTTTT. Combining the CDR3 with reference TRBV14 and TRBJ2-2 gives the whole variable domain EAGVTQFPSHSVIEKGQTVTLRCDPISGHDNLYWYRRVMGKEIKFLLHFVKESKQDESGMPNNRFLAERTGGTYSTLKVQPAELEDSGVYFCASSQNWGADTGELFFGEGSRLTVL.

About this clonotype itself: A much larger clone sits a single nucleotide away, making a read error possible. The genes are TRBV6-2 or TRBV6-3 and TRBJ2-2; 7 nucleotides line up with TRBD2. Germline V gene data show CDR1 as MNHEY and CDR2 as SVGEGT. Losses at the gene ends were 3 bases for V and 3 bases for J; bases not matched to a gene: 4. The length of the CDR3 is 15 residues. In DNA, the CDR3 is TGTGCCAGCAGTTATCGGGGGGAGCACACCGGGGAGCTGTTTTTT. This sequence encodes CASSYRGEHTGELFF.

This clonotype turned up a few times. CDR3 region: CASSLEYGVYGYTF. The DNA for the CDR3 is TGTGCCAGCAGTTTAGAGTACGGCGTCTATGGCTACACCTTC. The rearrangement links TRBV12-3 or TRBV12-4 to TRBJ1-2; no clear D. CDR3 size: 14 residues. V lost 1 base and J lost 4, with 10 bases in between.

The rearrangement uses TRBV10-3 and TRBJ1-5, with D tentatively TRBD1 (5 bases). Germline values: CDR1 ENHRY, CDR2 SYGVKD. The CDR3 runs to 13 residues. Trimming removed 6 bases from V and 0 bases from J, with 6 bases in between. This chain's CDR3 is CAIRGDSNQPQHF. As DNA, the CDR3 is TGTGCCATCAGGGGGGATAGCAATCAGCCCCAGCATTTT.

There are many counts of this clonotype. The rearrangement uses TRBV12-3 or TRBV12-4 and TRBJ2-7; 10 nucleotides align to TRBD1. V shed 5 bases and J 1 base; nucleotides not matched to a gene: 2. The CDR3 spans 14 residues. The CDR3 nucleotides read TGTGCCAGCAGTCCGGACAGGGGGTCCTACGAGCAGTACTTC. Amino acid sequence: CASSPDRGSYEQYF.

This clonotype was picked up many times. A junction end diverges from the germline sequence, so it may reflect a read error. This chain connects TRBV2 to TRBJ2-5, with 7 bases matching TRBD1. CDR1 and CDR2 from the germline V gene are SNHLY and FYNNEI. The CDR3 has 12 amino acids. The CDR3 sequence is CASSEGGETQYF. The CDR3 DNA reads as TGTGCCAGCAGCGAAGGGGGCGAGACCCAGTACTTC.

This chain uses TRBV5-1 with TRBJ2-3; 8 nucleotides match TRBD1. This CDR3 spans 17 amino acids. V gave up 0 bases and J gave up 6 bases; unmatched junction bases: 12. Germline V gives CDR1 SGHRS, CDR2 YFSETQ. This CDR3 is CASSLAPGGLSVDTQYF. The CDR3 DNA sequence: TGCGCCAGCAGCTTGGCCCCAGGGGGCTTGTCGGTCGATACGCAGTATTTT.

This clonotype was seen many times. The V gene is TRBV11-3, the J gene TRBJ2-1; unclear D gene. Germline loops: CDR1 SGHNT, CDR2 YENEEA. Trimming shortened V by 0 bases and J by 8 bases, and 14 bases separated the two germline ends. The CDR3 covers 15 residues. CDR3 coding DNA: TGTGCCAGCAGCTTAGATGGTCCCTCAGTCGATGAGCAGTTCTTC. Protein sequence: CASSLDGPSVDEQFF. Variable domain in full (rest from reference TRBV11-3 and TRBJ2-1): EAGVVQSPRYKIIEKKQPVAFWCNPISGHNTLYWYLQNLGQGPELLIRYENEEAVDDSQLPKDRFSAERLKGVDSTLKIQPAELGDSAVYLCASSLDGPSVDEQFFGPGTRLTVL.

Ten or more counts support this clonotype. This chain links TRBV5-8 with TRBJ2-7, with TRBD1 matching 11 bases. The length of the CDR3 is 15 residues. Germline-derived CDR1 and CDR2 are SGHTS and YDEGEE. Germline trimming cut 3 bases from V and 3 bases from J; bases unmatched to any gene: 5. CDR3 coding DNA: TGTGCCAGCAGCTCCCGGGACAGGGGGGTCTACGAGCAGTACGTC. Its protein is CASSSRDRGVYEQYV.

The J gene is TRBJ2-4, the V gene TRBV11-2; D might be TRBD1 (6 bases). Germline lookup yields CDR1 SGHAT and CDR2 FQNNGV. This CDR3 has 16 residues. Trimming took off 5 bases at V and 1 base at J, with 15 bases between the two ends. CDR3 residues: CASSTLGALAKNIQYF. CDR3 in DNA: TGTGCCAGCAGCACCCTGGGGGCGCTGGCCAAAAACATTCAGTACTTC.

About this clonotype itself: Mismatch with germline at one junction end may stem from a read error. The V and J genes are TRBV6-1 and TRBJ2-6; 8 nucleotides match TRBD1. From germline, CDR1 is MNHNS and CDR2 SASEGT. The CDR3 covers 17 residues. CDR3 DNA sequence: TGTGCCAGCAGTGCCCCCCGACAGGGGACTGGGGCCAACGTCCTGGCTTTC. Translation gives CASSAPRQGTGANVLAF.

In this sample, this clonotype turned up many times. The DNA for the CDR3 is TGTGCCAGCATACCTCAGACTCCTGAAGCTTTCTTT. Its translation: CASIPQTPEAFF. The chain is built from TRBV7-3 and TRBJ1-1, with D uncertain. V was trimmed by 7 bases and J by 6 bases, leaving 12 bases between them. This CDR3 region has 12 residues. Germline CDR1 SGHTA, CDR2 FQGTGA.

The CDR3 bases are TGCGCCAGCAGCCCAGGAGGAGCTCTTAACTATGGCTACACCTTC. The encoded protein is CASSPGGALNYGYTF. The chain links TRBV4-1 to TRBJ1-2, with D hard to call. Germline V gene data show CDR1 as MGHRA and CDR2 as YSYEKL. The CDR3 extends over 15 amino acids. The ends were cut back, 4 bases at V and 1 base at J, with 13 bases in the middle.

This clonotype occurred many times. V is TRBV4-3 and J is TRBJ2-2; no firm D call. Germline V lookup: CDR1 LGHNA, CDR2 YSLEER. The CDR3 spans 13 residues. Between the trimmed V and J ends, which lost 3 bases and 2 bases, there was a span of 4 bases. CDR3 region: CASSQINTGELFF. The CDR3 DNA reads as TGCGCCAGCAGCCAGATTAACACCGGGGAGCTGTTTTTT.

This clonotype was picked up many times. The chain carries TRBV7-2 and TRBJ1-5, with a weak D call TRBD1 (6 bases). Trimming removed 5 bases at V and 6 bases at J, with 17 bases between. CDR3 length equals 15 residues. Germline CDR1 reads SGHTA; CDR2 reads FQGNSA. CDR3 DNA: TGTGCCAGCAGCCGCACAGGGTTGAGGGGTCAGCCCCAGCATTTT. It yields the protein CASSRTGLRGQPQHF.

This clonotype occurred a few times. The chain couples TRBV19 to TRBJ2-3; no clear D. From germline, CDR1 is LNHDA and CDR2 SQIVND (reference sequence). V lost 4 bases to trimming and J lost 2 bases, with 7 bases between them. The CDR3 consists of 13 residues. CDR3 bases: TGTGCCAGTAGTAAACAGAACACAGATACGCAGTATTTT. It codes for CASSKQNTDTQYF.

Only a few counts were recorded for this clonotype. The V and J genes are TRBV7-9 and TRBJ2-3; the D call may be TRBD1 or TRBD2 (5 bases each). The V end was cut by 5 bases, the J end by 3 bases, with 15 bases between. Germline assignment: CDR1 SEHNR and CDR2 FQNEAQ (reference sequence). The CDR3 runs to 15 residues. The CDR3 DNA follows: TGTGCCAGCAGCCCACCCCGGGACGATACAGATACGCAGTATTTT. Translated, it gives CASSPPRDDTDTQYF.

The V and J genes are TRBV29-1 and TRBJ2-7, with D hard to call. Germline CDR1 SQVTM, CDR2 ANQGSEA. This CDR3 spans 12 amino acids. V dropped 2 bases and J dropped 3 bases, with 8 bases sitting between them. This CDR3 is CSVESKNYEQYF. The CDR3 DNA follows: TGCAGCGTTGAAAGCAAAAACTACGAGCAGTACTTC.

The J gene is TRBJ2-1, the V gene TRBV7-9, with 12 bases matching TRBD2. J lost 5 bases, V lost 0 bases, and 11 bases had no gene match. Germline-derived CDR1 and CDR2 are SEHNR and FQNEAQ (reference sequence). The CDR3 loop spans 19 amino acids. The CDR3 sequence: CASSLARTSGAKIDNEQFF. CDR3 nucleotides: TGTGCCAGCAGCTTAGCGCGGACTAGCGGGGCCAAGATCGACAATGAGCAGTTCTTC.